These T cell receptor beta chains were read from a single sample in a study of T-cell memory formation after mild COVID-19. TCRdb analysed the 5' RACE reads with MiXCR anew, one entry per CDR3 protein. The sample includes about 400,000 distinct CDR3 sequences, roughly 14% of them seen just once. What was sequenced was PBMCs or a T cell subset sorted from them (not recorded which). The receptors here all came from a man aged 18 to 30 who had mild COVID-19 (a few samples of this study predate the infection). Cell type and time point are not known. Each CDR3 is given with its conserved first and last residue. The D gene is left open where the match is weak. Not all rows give a size; the values are once, few, many and, for expanded clones, a class.

CDR3 | DNA | J | size | V | D
CASSPTRTEYNEQFF | TGTGCCAGCAGCCCCACCCGGACGGAGTACAATGAGCAGTTCTTC | TRBJ2-1 | - | TRBV7-2 | -
CASSLAVSNSPRDTQYF | TGCGCCAGCAGCTTGGCAGTTAGCAATTCCCCCCGGGATACGCAGTATTTT | TRBJ2-3 | - | TRBV5-1 | -
CASGTDVGYTF | TGTGCCAGCGGGACAGACGTCGGCTACACCTTC | TRBJ1-2 | - | TRBV9 | TRBD1
CASSYSIREDQPQHF | TGTGCCAGCAGTTACTCGATCCGGGAAGATCAGCCCCAGCATTTT | TRBJ1-5 | - | TRBV6-2/TRBV6-3 | -
CSVFRSVQETQYF | TGCAGCGTTTTTCGCAGCGTCCAAGAGACCCAGTACTTC | TRBJ2-5 | - | TRBV29-1 | -
CASSESVGTGLDGQPQHF | TGTGCCAGCAGTGAATCAGTCGGGACAGGGCTGGATGGTCAGCCCCAGCATTTT | TRBJ1-5 | many | TRBV25-1 | TRBD1
CASSFFSGVGEKLFF | TGTGCCAGCAGCTTCTTTTCAGGGGTTGGGGAAAAACTGTTTTTT | TRBJ1-4 | - | TRBV7-9 | -
CASTRSRPAGEQFF | TGTGCCAGCACCCGTAGCCGACCCGCGGGGGAGCAGTTCTTC | TRBJ2-1 | - | TRBV3-1 | -
CASSPGTSGGETQYF | TGTGCCAGCAGCCCCGGGACTAGCGGGGGAGAGACCCAGTACTTC | TRBJ2-5 | many | TRBV4-2 | TRBD2
CASSTRQSNEKLFF | TGTGCCAGCAGCACCCGACAGTCTAATGAAAAACTGTTTTTT | TRBJ1-4 | - | TRBV13 | -
CASSINRNTEAFF | TGTGCCAGTAGTATTAATCGTAACACTGAAGCTTTCTTT | TRBJ1-1 | many | TRBV19 | -
CASSKGSSSYEQYF | TGTGCCAGCAGTAAGGGGTCTAGCTCCTACGAGCAGTACTTC | TRBJ2-7 | - | TRBV6-5 | -
CASSYSFTRGTGELFF | TGTGCCAGCAGTTACTCGTTTACCAGGGGTACCGGGGAGCTGTTTTTT | TRBJ2-2 | few | TRBV6-5 | -
CASSGGGASEDEQFF | TGCGCCAGCAGCGGGGGGGGGGCGTCAGAGGATGAGCAGTTCTTC | TRBJ2-1 | - | TRBV10-1 | TRBD2
CASSQDGGQGETQYF | TGCGCCAGCAGCCAAGACGGTGGACAGGGAGAGACCCAGTACTTC | TRBJ2-5 | once | TRBV4-3 | TRBD1
CASSLAGTGVREQFF | TGTGCCAGCAGCTTAGCCGGGACAGGGGTGAGGGAGCAGTTCTTC | TRBJ2-1 | few | TRBV7-2 | TRBD1
CASSARGDEQFF | TGTGCCAGCAGTGCCAGAGGAGATGAGCAGTTCTTC | TRBJ2-1 | few | TRBV6-5 | -
CATSDPKSVDTQYF | TGTGCCACCAGTGATCCAAAGTCGGTAGATACGCAGTATTTT | TRBJ2-3 | few | TRBV24-1 | -
CASSLSSRAGEDTF | TGCGCCAGCAGCTTGTCTAGTCGGGCGGGGGAGGACACCTTC | TRBJ1-2 | few | TRBV5-1 | -
CASSLRPSWAAEAFF | TGTGCCAGCAGCCTCCGACCATCCTGGGCGGCTGAAGCTTTCTTT | TRBJ1-1 | - | TRBV7-9 | -
CASSLNPGNTDTQYF | TGTGCCAGCAGCCTAAATCCGGGGAACACAGATACGCAGTATTTT | TRBJ2-3 | few | TRBV7-6 | -
CATSASHLGGYTF | TGTGCCACCAGTGCTTCCCATCTCGGCGGCTACACCTTC | TRBJ1-2 | few | TRBV24-1 | -
CASSLDGQSTLPTF | TGCGCCAGCAGCTTGGATGGACAGTCCACCCTTCCCACCTTC | TRBJ1-2 | many | TRBV5-1 | -
CASSNTGAGNEQFF | TGCGCCAGCAGTAATACGGGGGCCGGAAATGAGCAGTTCTTC | TRBJ2-1 | few | TRBV4-1 | -
CASSLGRADYEQYF | TGTGCCAGCAGCTTGGGCAGGGCCGACTACGAGCAGTACTTC | TRBJ2-7 | few | TRBV5-5 | -
CASSPSAGRLQETQYF | TGTGCCAGCAGCCCCTCGGCAGGGCGCTTACAAGAGACCCAGTACTTC | TRBJ2-5 | few | TRBV11-2 | -
CASSLVATSGGASDTQYF | TGTGCCAGCAGCTTAGTGGCGACTAGCGGGGGGGCCTCAGATACGCAGTATTTT | TRBJ2-3 | - | TRBV7-2 | TRBD2
CASSLGWGQGANEQFF | TGTGCCAGCAGCTTGGGCTGGGGACAGGGGGCCAATGAGCAGTTCTTC | TRBJ2-1 | many | TRBV7-3 | TRBD1
CASSSTIAGGPGTQYF | TGTGCCAGCAGCTCAACTATAGCGGGGGGGCCAGGGACCCAGTACTTC | TRBJ2-5 | few | TRBV7-2 | TRBD2
CASSLGLLNSGETQYF | TGTGCCAGCAGCTTAGGACTCCTCAACTCCGGCGAGACCCAGTACTTC | TRBJ2-5 | many | TRBV7-9 | -
CASSYSSDRVLGETQYF | TGTGCCAGCAGTTACTCCAGCGACAGGGTGCTTGGGGAGACCCAGTACTTC | TRBJ2-5 | few | TRBV6-6 | TRBD1
CATSRLRFVTEGSGANVLTF | TGTGCCACCAGCCGTCTGAGGTTCGTGACAGAAGGCTCTGGGGCCAACGTCCTGACTTTC | TRBJ2-6 | - | TRBV15 | -
CSGAGAVYNEQFF | TGCAGTGGCGCAGGGGCCGTCTACAATGAGCAGTTCTTC | TRBJ2-1 | few | TRBV20-1 | -
CASSPTSGSSYEQYF | TGTGCCAGCAGCCCGACTAGCGGGAGCTCCTACGAGCAGTACTTC | TRBJ2-7 | - | TRBV12-3/TRBV12-4 | TRBD2
CASSLKTDEAFF | TGTGCCAGCAGCCTAAAGACAGATGAAGCTTTCTTT | TRBJ1-1 | - | TRBV4-2 | -
CASSESPRRQGEPYEQYF | TGTGCCAGCAGTGAGTCCCCGCGTCGTCAGGGCGAACCCTACGAGCAGTACTTC | TRBJ2-7 | - | TRBV6-4 | -
CASSDAGIYNEQFF | TGTGCCAGCAGTGATGCGGGGATCTACAATGAGCAGTTCTTC | TRBJ2-1 | - | TRBV25-1 | -
CASSQLVLGTQYF | TGCGCCAGCAGCCAGCTAGTCCTGGGGACGCAGTATTTT | TRBJ2-3 | - | TRBV4-3 | -
CASSAPQRGGGLDTQYF | TGTGCCAGCAGCGCCCCTCAGCGGGGGGGTGGATTAGATACGCAGTATTTT | TRBJ2-3 | - | TRBV5-4 | TRBD2
CASRNRAMRETQYF | TGTGCCAGCAGAAACCGGGCCATGAGGGAGACCCAGTACTTC | TRBJ2-5 | - | TRBV6-2/TRBV6-3 | -
CASSYSRTGEYQETQYF | TGTGCCAGCAGTTACTCGCGGACAGGGGAGTACCAAGAGACCCAGTACTTC | TRBJ2-5 | few | TRBV6-2/TRBV6-3 | TRBD1
CASSDQETQYF | TGTGCCAGCAGCGACCAAGAGACCCAGTACTTC | TRBJ2-5 | many | TRBV7-9 | -
CASSLVPGPATGELFF | TGTGCCAGCAGCTTAGTCCCGGGCCCTGCAACCGGGGAGCTGTTTTTT | TRBJ2-2 | - | TRBV7-9 | -
CASSQERSGQNIQYF | TGTGCCAGCAGCCAAGAACGTAGCGGGCAAAACATTCAGTACTTC | TRBJ2-4 | - | TRBV3-1 | TRBD2
CASSPGRWDQPQHF | TGTGCCAGCAGTCCCGGTCGGTGGGATCAGCCCCAGCATTTT | TRBJ1-5 | - | TRBV27 | -
CASSLQGTLYEQYF | TGTGCCAGCAGCCTCCAGGGGACACTCTACGAGCAGTACTTC | TRBJ2-7 | few | TRBV21-1 | -
CASSIGSLAGGAPDTQYF | TGCGCCAGCAGCATAGGGAGTCTAGCGGGAGGAGCCCCAGATACGCAGTATTTT | TRBJ2-3 | - | TRBV5-1 | TRBD2
CASSQEASTGSTEAFF | TGCGCCAGCAGCCAAGAGGCCTCGACAGGGAGCACTGAAGCTTTCTTT | TRBJ1-1 | - | TRBV5-1 | TRBD1
CASSGGDEGTEQFF | TGCGCCAGCAGCGGTGGGGACGAGGGTACTGAGCAGTTCTTC | TRBJ2-1 | - | TRBV5-1 | -
CASSQRGGRETQYF | TGTGCCAGCAGCCAACGGGGGGGCCGGGAGACCCAGTACTTC | TRBJ2-5 | few | TRBV7-2 | TRBD2
CASSRIQGLFPYYTF | TGTGCCAGCAGCCGAATTCAGGGATTATTCCCGTATTACACCTTC | TRBJ1-2 | - | TRBV27 | -
CASSHPADEQFF | TGCGCCAGCAGCCACCCGGCCGATGAGCAGTTCTTC | TRBJ2-1 | - | TRBV5-1 | -
CASSDSRMSGELFF | TGTGCCAGCAGTGACTCGAGAATGTCCGGGGAGCTGTTTTTT | TRBJ2-2 | few | TRBV6-4 | -
CSASVQGPDTQYF | TGCAGTGCTAGTGTCCAGGGTCCAGATACGCAGTATTTT | TRBJ2-3 | - | TRBV20-1 | -
CASSLGLTRGETQYF | TGTGCCAGCAGCTTAGGACTAACACGGGGGGAGACCCAGTACTTC | TRBJ2-5 | many | TRBV11-3 | -